The 23 T cell receptor beta chains below were found in one sample sequenced in a study of T cell repertoires in cytomegalovirus infection. A single record per CDR3 protein comes from TCRdb applying MiXCR to the reads. The table lists some 920,000 distinct CDR3 sequences, roughly 31% of them singletons, with around 15% in the top ten. Antigens for these TCRs are unknown. Sequences were derived from cultured CD8+ T cells from PBMCs, sampled from culture after CMV antigen stimulation. These receptors were taken from a human donor in good health (CMV status not recorded). Some clones in this sample may be carry-over from other donors' samples.

This clonotype was picked up many times. J is TRBJ2-1 and V is TRBV4-3; 8 bases line up with TRBD1. Germline values: CDR1 LGHNA, CDR2 YSLEER. V gave up 1 base and J gave up 6 bases; unmatched junction bases: 5. The CDR3 is made up of 15 amino acids. CDR3 nucleotides: TGCGCCAGCAGCCAAGGGACAGGGTCGCTCAATGAGCAGTTCTTC. Amino acid sequence: CASSQGTGSLNEQFF.

This clonotype was detected a few times. The CDR3 is CASSQVPGRQNTEAFF. The CDR3, as DNA: TGTGCCAGCAGCCAAGTGCCGGGACGGCAGAACACTGAAGCTTTCTTT. V gene TRBV3-1 combines with J gene TRBJ1-1, with D possibly matching TRBD1 (5 bases). This CDR3 has 16 residues. Germline V gene data show CDR1 as LGHDT and CDR2 as YNNKEL (reference sequence). Trimming pared 1 base from V and 1 base from J, leaving 13 bases between.

V gene TRBV28 combines with J gene TRBJ1-1, with D unclear. This CDR3 is built from 14 residues. Per germline, CDR1 MDHEN and CDR2 SYDVKM. V was shortened by 2 bases and J by 1 base, with 8 bases between the two germline ends. The CDR3 loop reads CASSLRETNTEAFF. The DNA for the CDR3 is TGTGCCAGCAGTTTAAGGGAGACGAACACTGAAGCTTTCTTT.

Only a few counts were recorded for this clonotype. The chain combines TRBV6-2 or TRBV6-3 with TRBJ2-7; D may be TRBD1 (6 bases). V was cut by 6 bases and J by 2 bases, with 17 bases left in between. CDR1 MNHEY and CDR2 SVGEGT come from the germline V gene. The CDR3 has 15 residues. CDR3 nucleotide sequence: TGTGCCAGCAGCTCCCAAACAGGGCAGCCCTACGAGCAGTACGTC. This translates into CASSSQTGQPYEQYV.

The table lists this clonotype with many counts. The CDR3 loop is CASIPGGASQETQYF. DNA for the CDR3: TGTGCCAGCATCCCGGGAGGGGCAAGTCAAGAGACCCAGTACTTC. The gene calls are TRBV7-2 and TRBJ2-5; TRBD2 matches 8 bases. This CDR3 spans 15 amino acids. V was pared by 7 bases and J by 2 bases, with 9 bases of the junction left unmatched. Looked up from germline, CDR1 is SGHTA and CDR2 is FQGNSA.

The chain links TRBV27 to TRBJ2-1; 12 bases line up with TRBD2. The V and J ends lost 8 bases and 15 bases, in that order; junction bases with no gene match: 14. Per the germline V gene, CDR1 is MNHEY and CDR2 is SMNVEV (reference sequence). The CDR3 loop spans 14 amino acids. DNA of the CDR3: TGTGCCAGCTCCACAGGAACTAGCGGGGGGTTGGCGTTCTTC. This encodes CASSTGTSGGLAFF.

This clonotype was counted once. The chain links TRBV2 to TRBJ1-3; D not certain. V lost 7 bases and J lost 7, with 11 bases in between. In germline, CDR1 is SNHLY, CDR2 FYNNEI. The CDR3 contains 12 residues. CDR3 sequence: CASTPRRNTIYF. CDR3 nucleotides: TGTGCCAGCACCCCTCGGAGGAACACCATATATTTT. The full variable domain, in which reference TRBV2 and TRBJ1-3 provide the parts outside the CDR3, is EPEVTQTPSHQVTQMGQEVILRCVPISNHLYFYWYRQILGQKVEFLVSFYNNEISEKSEIFDDQFSVERPDGSNFTLKIRSTKLEDSAMYFCASTPRRNTIYFGEGSWLTVV.

This chain uses TRBV18 with TRBJ1-1, with D tentatively TRBD1 (5 bases). From germline, CDR1 is KGHSH and CDR2 LQKENI. V was shortened by 8 bases and J by 4 bases, with 17 bases between the two germline ends. This CDR3 has 14 amino acids. The CDR3: CASDTGTGGTEAFF. Written as DNA, the CDR3 is TGTGCCAGCGATACAGGCACCGGAGGCACTGAAGCTTTCTTT.

In its sample, this clonotype was seen once. The chain recombines TRBV6-4 with TRBJ1-6; no clear D. V was shortened by 4 bases and J by 8 bases, with 9 bases between the two germline ends. The CDR3 is made up of 13 amino acids. In germline, CDR1 is MRHNA, CDR2 SNTAGT. DNA of the CDR3: TGTGCCAGCAGTGCCCTCTTTGATTCACCCCTCCACTTT. This encodes CASSALFDSPLHF.

This clonotype was counted at least ten times. The chain recombines TRBV12-3 or TRBV12-4 with TRBJ2-1; D gene uncertain. V was clipped by 6 bases and J by 7 bases, with 10 bases between them. CDR3 length equals 12 residues. CDR3 in amino acids: CASSLNGNEQFF. CDR3 nucleotide sequence: TGTGCCAGCAGCTTAAACGGGAATGAGCAGTTCTTC.

This clonotype was found a few times. The V gene is TRBV15, the J gene TRBJ1-3; TRBD1 matches at 8 bases. The CDR3 has 15 amino acids. Germline CDR1 is LNHNV and CDR2 is YYDKDF (reference sequence). Trimming at V came to 3 bases and at J to 16 bases, leaving 17 bases not matched to a gene. CDR3 nucleotides: TGTGCCACCAGCAGGCCGGACAGGGCTGGATCCCCGCCCTATTTT. This sequence encodes CATSRPDRAGSPPYF.

V usage is TRBV7-6 and J usage is TRBJ2-3; D is unclear. The V gene lost 8 bases and the J gene lost 0 bases, with 18 bases spanning the gap. Per germline, CDR1 SGHVS and CDR2 FNYEAQ. The CDR3 is 16 residues long. The CDR3 loop is CASGYSVRVSTDTQYF. CDR3 nucleotides: TGTGCCAGCGGTTATTCGGTGCGCGTTAGCACAGATACGCAGTATTTT.

This clonotype showed up just a few times. The CDR3 loop reads CASSTGGSHEQYV. Here the CDR3 DNA reads TGTGCCAGCAGCACAGGGGGATCCCACGAGCAGTACGTC. V usage is TRBV7-9 and J usage is TRBJ2-7, with TRBD1 matching over 8 bases. The trim removed 5 bases at V and 5 bases at J, leaving 5 bases unmatched. The CDR3 is 13 amino acids. Per the germline V gene, CDR1 is SEHNR and CDR2 is FQNEAQ (reference sequence).

This clonotype was found a few times. J is TRBJ2-5 and V is TRBV7-8; no firm D call. The CDR3 extends over 16 amino acids. V gave up 3 bases and J gave up 5 bases, with 19 bases separating them. The V gene's germline CDR1 is SGHVS and CDR2 FQNEAQ. CDR3 nucleotide sequence: TGTGCCAGCAGCTTCACCGGAACGGACCTGAGGGAGACCCAGTACTTC. The encoded protein is CASSFTGTDLRETQYF.

The chain couples TRBV4-2 to TRBJ2-7; no reliable D call. Germline V gene lookup returns CDR1 LGHNA and CDR2 YNFKEQ. Trimming cost V 4 bases and J 0 bases, with 16 bases left between them. The CDR3 spans 16 residues. This CDR3 reads CASSRKQTDTSYEQYF. CDR3 sequence (DNA): TGTGCCAGCAGCCGAAAACAAACCGACACCTCCTACGAGCAGTACTTC.

The chain has TRBV12-3 or TRBV12-4 and TRBJ1-6; D call uncertain. This CDR3 has 14 amino acids. With 9 bases removed from V and 3 bases from J, the gap between germline ends came to 12 bases. This CDR3 is CASTPRIYNSPLHF. CDR3 DNA: TGTGCCAGTACCCCCCGTATCTATAATTCACCCCTCCACTTT.

The table lists this clonotype with a few counts. The gene calls are TRBV18 and TRBJ1-4; D uncertain. This CDR3 comprises 15 residues. Germline V gene sequence: CDR1 KGHSH, CDR2 LQKENI. The V and J ends lost 3 bases and 3 bases respectively, with 11 bases between them. Here the CDR3 reads CASSPGAQPNEKLFF. CDR3 nucleotide sequence: TGTGCCAGCTCACCGGGAGCACAGCCTAATGAAAAACTGTTTTTT.

The chain is built from TRBV4-1 and TRBJ1-2; 7 nucleotides align to TRBD1. The V and J ends lost 3 bases and 4 bases, in that order; junction bases with no gene match: 8. The length of the CDR3 is 15 residues. Germline CDR1 MGHRA, CDR2 YSYEKL. CDR3: CASSQDRSVFYGYTF. The CDR3 DNA follows: TGCGCCAGCAGCCAGGACAGGTCCGTGTTCTATGGCTACACCTTC.

The chain carries TRBV27 and TRBJ2-7; the D is unclear. CDR3 length: 12 residues. Germline CDR1 and CDR2: MNHEY and SMNVEV (reference sequence). Trimming removed 4 bases at V and 5 bases at J, with 9 bases between. The DNA for the CDR3 is TGTGCCAGCAGTTCCCCGAATGACGAGCAGTACTTC. Translating gives CASSSPNDEQYF.

In DNA, the CDR3 is TGCAGTGCTACTCTGGGACAGGGTACAACCTACGAGCAGTACTTC. Residues: CSATLGQGTTYEQYF. The chain has TRBV20-1 and TRBJ2-7, with 9 bases identical to TRBD1. V lost 4 bases, J lost 2 bases, and 9 bases stayed unmatched. Germline CDR1 reads DFQATT; CDR2 reads SNEGSKA (reference sequence). The CDR3 has 15 residues.

The count of this clonotype is one. The chain couples TRBV24-1 to TRBJ2-1; 8 nucleotides match TRBD2. Germline V gene data show CDR1 as KGHDR and CDR2 as SFDVKD. The CDR3 runs to 16 residues. Trimming took 1 base from V and 6 from J; bases not matched to a gene: 7. This CDR3 reads CATSDLGQRGSNEQFF. In nucleotides, the CDR3 is TGTGCCACCAGTGATTTAGGGCAGCGGGGGTCCAATGAGCAGTTCTTC.

The chain joins TRBV20-1 to TRBJ2-1, with TRBD2 matching 9 bases. CDR1 is DFQATT, CDR2 SNEGSKA, per germline (reference sequence). The CDR3 runs 14 residues. V trimming: 6 bases; J trimming: 4 bases; junction bases outside the gene matches: 7. CDR3 bases: TGCAGTGCCCCGGCGGGGGGGCCGTACAATGAGCAGTTCTTC. It translates to CSAPAGGPYNEQFF.

This clonotype was picked up many times. V and J are TRBV7-9 and TRBJ1-1; TRBD1 is a possible D gene (6 bases). This CDR3 spans 14 amino acids. V was clipped by 4 bases and J by 6 bases, with 15 bases between them. CDR1 is SEHNR and CDR2 is FQNEAQ in the germline V gene (reference sequence). CDR3 loop: CASSSSGEYSEAFF. For the CDR3, the DNA is TGTGCCAGCAGCTCCTCAGGGGAGTACTCTGAAGCTTTCTTT.